This T cell receptor (beta chain) was recovered during a study of CD8+CD57+ T cells in acquired aplastic anemia. The germline CDR1 and CDR2 sequences are SEHNR and FQNEAQ (reference sequence). The CDR3 consists of 16 residues. Trimming at V came to 2 bases and at J to 4 bases, leaving 9 bases not matched to a gene. According to the study, genomic DNA was the template for TCR beta VDJ and CDR3 profiling. Each CDR3 protein gets one entry after TCRdb re-called the reads with MiXCR. This table holds a few hundred thousand distinct CDR3 sequences, over 60% found once. Sequencing used sorted CD4+, CD8+, or CD8+CD57+ T cells (not recorded which) from PBMCs. The chain is built from TRBV7-9 and TRBJ2-3, with TRBD2 matching over 7 bases. This TCR derives from a human donor in good health. The DNA for the CDR3 is TGTGCCAGCAGCTTATGGGGGGGTACCGGATCAGATACGCAGTATTTT. Its protein is CASSLWGGTGSDTQYF. The entire variable domain, with the rest obtained from reference TRBV7-9 and TRBJ2-3, is as follows: DTGVSQNPRHKITKRGQNVTFRCDPISEHNRLYWYRQTLGQGPEFLTYFQNEAQLEKSRLLSDRFSAERPKGSFSTLEIQRTEQGDSAMYLCASSLWGGTGSDTQYFGPGTRLTVL.